This T cell receptor (beta chain) stems from a study of vaccination and CD4 T cells after COVID-19. Study overall: SARS-CoV-2 was confirmed by nasal swab PCR; disease was mild in under ten, severe in one. The cells were exposed to overlapping spike peptides originating from SARS-CoV-2, HCoV-NL63, HCoV-OC43 and HCoV-229E for stimulation.

V was pared by 6 bases and J by 4 bases, with 3 bases of the junction left unmatched. This CDR3 region has 14 residues. CDR1 and CDR2 (germline): MDHEN, SYDVKM. Sequence data for DNA of cultured CD4+ T cells were generated by the Oncomine TCR Beta short-read assay. Each CDR3 protein gets one entry after TCRdb re-called the PCR reads with MiXCR. This table has around 15,000 distinct CDR3 sequences, 60% to 70% appearing once. Treatment noted: approximately 10-day PBMC culture with coronavirus spike peptide pools or control peptides (ViraFEST assay). In regard to this clonotype: The antigen is not known.

Sequenced: CD4+ T cells from blood, cultured in vitro. The chain combines TRBV28 with TRBJ1-6, with 7 bases matching TRBD1. The clonotype comes from a human donor who had recovered from COVID-19. CDR3 protein: CASSPGQYNSPLHF. Written as DNA, the CDR3 is TGTGCCAGCAGCCCGGGACAGTATAATTCACCCCTCCACTTT.